This T cell receptor beta chain was captured by sequencing in a study of cytomegalovirus exposure and HLA in healthy donors (TCRdb year 2017). Some background on the complete study: In an earlier analysis of approximately 640 of the donors, approximately 300 Gb of sequence data and 117 million unique TCR beta sequences from about 190 million T cells were reported. Roughly 300 gigabases of sequencing data and around 87 million unique TCR sequences were included in an early release covering about 700 HLA-typed donors. In the later analysis, no new phenotypic data were used to find candidate immune exposures; instead, reliance was placed on TCR beta sequences and their occurrence across donors. Among the roughly 400 genotyped donors, around 81% belonged to the genetic ancestry cluster associated with self-reported Caucasian donors. Among roughly 400 genotyped donors of the cohort, an average of around 240,000 unique TCR beta nucleotide sequences were sequenced per donor, around 20% of them non-productive. Every repertoire in the discovery cohort had been generated on one and the same sequencing platform. The study used immunosequencing to profile the T cell repertoires of 666 subjects and linked those repertoires to cytomegalovirus serostatus. Alongside the repertoire data, information on donor age, sex, ethnicity and CMV serostatus was compiled. Typing coverage varied by locus: roughly 620-640 donors for A, B, C, DRB1 and DQB1; about 520 for DQA1; some 610 for DPA1; 450 to 480 for DPB1. A later genetic analysis used genome-wide SNP genotypes for about 60% of the roughly 670 donors, treating that subset as a discovery cohort. Roughly 5 DR-DQ haplotypes were handled as single units for association and clustering because linkage in the cohort was strong. The study aimed to test whether cataloging public T cell receptors could reveal signatures of past pathogen exposure. In a later analysis, previously published TCR beta repertoires from 670 or so donors were re-analyzed and high-resolution HLA genotyping was added so that TCR occurrence patterns could be studied. To predict cytomegalovirus infection status, the study brought together high-throughput TCR immunosequencing, statistical association of individual TCRs with disease status, and machine learning. HLA typing covered class I and class II loci at four-digit resolution. To decide whether each TCR beta V gene segment behaved as functional or pseudogenic, an earlier analysis of approximately 620 of the donors relied on high-throughput TCR beta sequencing. Along with the approximately 700-subject first cohort, a separate validation cohort of over a hundred different subjects was used.

The germline V gene yields SGHDT for CDR1 and YYEEEE for CDR2. The CDR3 sequence holds 14 residues, the cysteine and phenylalanine included. CDR3 DNA is the only sequence kept; it has 42 bases, read in frame from the first base. V is reduced by 4 bases and J by 5 bases, leaving a spacing of 15 bases between them. The research as a whole found: Only TCR beta chains were sequenced in this cohort, and the absence of alpha or paired-chain data limited detectable features. In an earlier analysis of 587 of the donors, most TCR beta V segments were observed in productive rearrangements about 90% or about 30% of the time, broadly matching IMGT annotations. Specific HLA alleles were associated with around 18,000 TCR beta sequences at a false discovery rate of 0.05 in a later analysis. V-gene and J-gene trimming of TCR beta chains was associated with a missense DCLRE1C variant in a later genetic analysis, and the association was replicated in an independent cohort. Because HLA typing was unavailable for some donors at each locus, only the typed subset was used in association tests. The only immune exposure information available for the cohort was CMV serostatus. The authors suggested that the approach could potentially be generalized to other disease states and immunological phenotypes. The study gave a list of about 150 TCR beta chains associated with cytomegalovirus. Seventeen rarely observed V segments, including chromosome 9 orphons, were excluded from the earlier analysis of some 590 of the donors because counts were too low. According to a later analysis, parvovirus B19, influenza, CMV and Epstein-Barr virus appeared linked to several top co-occurrence clusters. In a later analysis, TCR association rates were found to vary across HLA loci, with the most associated TCRs seen for DRB1 alleles and the fewest for HLA-C alleles. Most TCR sequences were observed very rarely across donors, whereas some public TCRs were present in many individuals. A later analysis found that HLA-associated TCR beta chains were more clonally expanded and had lower generation probabilities than equally common non-associated chains. Cytomegalovirus status was reported to be diagnosed by the classifier with high specificity and sensitivity in both the original and validation cohorts. A further reported finding was that TCR beta sequences accurately predicted the HLA-A and HLA-B alleles for most subjects in the first cohort. Assigning TCR associations to individual alleles was difficult when HLA alleles, especially DR and DQ, strongly co-occurred. A cluster of highly shared sequence variants was judged likely to be a technical artifact of the sequencing pipeline. In a later genetic analysis, fewer N-insertions in productive TCRs were reported among donors in an Asian-associated ancestry cluster than the approximately 670-donor mean. In a later analysis, most CMV-associated TCR beta chains were found to appear HLA-restricted, with HLA associations seemingly driven largely by CMV exposure. Correlated functional status among segregating V segments might reflect linkage disequilibrium, but an unknown experimental factor could not be ruled out. Three of the identified cytomegalovirus-associated TCR beta chains were confirmed in vitro to be specific for cytomegalovirus antigens. Sequencing depth was assumed to be roughly uniform across donors in the presence/absence analyses, though that assumption may not hold. Some IMGT-functional V segments, including TRBV6-2 and TRBV6-3, could not be told apart with the 87-base-pair reads, so those segments were excluded.

The library was obtained by the immunoSEQ multiplex PCR assay. A mixture of 60 forward primers for TCR Vbeta segments and 13 reverse primers for TCR Jbeta segments was used in the multiplex PCR. A multiplex PCR assay on genomic DNA amplified the CDR3 region of rearranged TCR beta genes. The Illumina HiSeq System was used to sequence the amplified TCR beta libraries as 87-base-pair reads. As for the original processing: A later analysis counted about 82 million unique TCR beta chains across the roughly 700 repertoires, and some 11 million of these chains were shared by at least two donors. Raw reads were error-corrected and collapsed into unique sequences by a nearest-neighbor algorithm in which closely related sequences were merged to remove PCR and sequencing errors. To assign V, D and J gene segments, CDR3 sequences were aligned to IMGT reference sequences. For a sequence to be retained, a match of at least six nucleotides to both a V gene segment and a J gene segment was required. Rearrangements were classified as productive when the CDR3 lacked stop codons and remained in frame with V and J, and all other rearrangements were classified as non-productive. Following IMGT convention, CDR3 was defined as the stretch from the second conserved V-encoded cysteine to the conserved J-encoded phenylalanine. Sequences without an unambiguous match to a single V gene segment were excluded from the earlier analysis of about 600 of the donors. An earlier analysis of several hundred of the donors called V segments functional above 56.7% productive rearrangements and segregating when the between-donor standard deviation exceeded 5%. A statistical classification framework was built to diagnose cytomegalovirus status from the catalog of TCR beta chain sequences. In a later analysis, V and J genes were assigned by comparing TCR nucleotide sequences against IMGT/GENE-DB human TR gene sequences. Using the TCRdist pipeline, a later analysis assigned CDR3 sequences along with most-parsimonious VDJ recombination scenarios. A later analysis defined each TCR beta chain by its CDR3 amino acid sequence plus V-gene family, and excluded reads lacking a unique V-gene family. As a way to deal with suspected cross-contamination and a sequencing artifact, a later analysis dropped 592 nucleotide sequences that were highly shared and had low generation probability. For each public chain, a later analysis derived a clonal expansion index from normalized ranks of inferred template counts within each repertoire. Generation probabilities in a later analysis came from a VDJ recombination model fitted to out-of-frame rearrangements, and those results were checked against IGoR. Hypergeometric tests were used in a later analysis to score TCR-TCR, TCR-HLA and TCR-CMV co-occurrence, with a repertoire-size bias correction applied to the TCR pairs. A later analysis estimated false discovery rates by permuting HLA or CMV assignments 20 times. In a later analysis, co-occurring TCRs were grouped using DBSCAN, and TCRdist sequence similarity was added for clustering within HLA-allele-positive subsets. Co-occurrence clustering excluded repertoires with fewer than 30,000 or more than 120,000 public chains, plus five with anomalous nucleotide sharing. The table comes from immuneACCESS by way of TCRdb, which keeps in-frame sequences with V and J called. Part of the clones is missing from these tables; in studies checked, under half for an unresolved V gene and the rest for unknown reasons. V, J and clone size were drawn from that table, and D and trimming were deduced from the DNA. For this sample there are some 200,000 clones; 80% appear just once. The leading ten clones occupy about 0.64% of the sample.

The cohort consisted of approximately 690 healthy bone marrow donors. At the time of sampling, all cohort members were nominally healthy, though unrecorded immune exposures were likely present. The donor was CMV seronegative and was included in the group of 352 seronegative cohort members. Each donor provided a peripheral blood sample, and peripheral blood mononuclear cells were used for TCR beta sequencing. Genomic DNA extraction from the blood cell samples was performed with the Qiagen DNeasy Blood Extraction Kit. Points on this clone: Its antigen is currently not known. One base away there is no much larger clone; base qualities are not given.

The sequence was obtained from a boy aged 5-17 years in good health and CMV-seronegative. The sequenced sample was PBMCs. The V and J genes are TRBV5-6 and TRBJ1-2; TRBD1 is perhaps the D gene, given 6 matching bases. The nucleotide sequence reads as follows: TGTGCCAGCAGCCGGGGCAGGGGCCCTTATGGCTACACCTTC. The resulting protein is CASSRGRGPYGYTF. With the rest looked up from the reference TRBV5-6 and TRBJ1-2 genes rather than sequenced, the full variable domain is DAGVTQSPTHLIKTRGQQVTLRCSPKSGHDTVSWYQQALGQGPQFIFQYYEEEERQRGNFPDRFSGHQFPNYSSELNVNALLLGDSALYLCASSRGRGPYGYTFGSGTRLTVV.